This TCR beta chain is drawn from a study of cytomegalovirus exposure and HLA in healthy donors. Concerning this clone: Its antigen is currently unknown.

Broader study findings: In vitro data verified three CMV-associated chains as specific for CMV antigens. A previous analysis found most TCR beta V segments productive roughly 87% or roughly 30% of the time.

PCR employed 60 Vbeta and 13 Jbeta primers. The assay was immunoSEQ multiplex PCR, and TCRdb's table has in-frame clones only and misses some. This table holds approximately 100,000 clones, around 77% found once. Each of the donors was a healthy bone marrow donor. Sequenced: PBMCs. The clonotype originates from a man in his forties in good health and CMV-seropositive.

In DNA form, the CDR3 reads TGTGCCAGTAGACCGATCCGGGACAGCGAGAACACTGAAGCTTTCTTT. This sequence encodes CASRPIRDSENTEAFF. The chain uses TRBV19 and TRBJ1-1, with 7 bases lining up with TRBD1. Trimming removed 6 bases from V and 1 base from J; junction bases left unmatched: 11. CDR1 LNHDA and CDR2 SQIVND come from the germline V gene (reference sequence). The CDR3 spans 16 residues.